Reported below is one TCR beta chain. Antigen: not known. The sample belongs to a study of CD8 T cells in Susac syndrome. The authors carried out high-throughput sequencing of TCR beta. They applied it to CD8+ and CD4+ T cells obtained from blood. Healthy donors acted as controls, with matching for age and sex. Through negative isolation, CD4+ and CD8+ T cells were obtained, while TEMRA cells were enriched using FACS. A quantity of about 0.5 to 1 ug RNA underwent reverse transcription using random hexamers. TCRdb re-called the immunoSEQ multiplex PCR reads through MiXCR, storing one row per CDR3 protein. The sample lists around 150,000 distinct CDR3 sequences; just under 95% were seen once. The study's findings and limits: In its TCR sequencing and HLA analysis, the study acknowledged that the number of individuals was relatively small.

The sequenced sample was CD4+ T cells from PBMCs. This receptor was identified in a human donor in good health.

CDR3 sequence: CASSLDQGENVEQFF. As DNA, the CDR3 is TGTGCCAGCAGCTTGGATCAAGGGGAGAATGTTGAGCAGTTCTTC. The chain has TRBV5-6 and TRBJ2-1, with D possibly being TRBD1 or TRBD2 (5 bases each). Per the germline V gene, CDR1 is SGHDT and CDR2 is YYEEEE. This CDR3 region has 15 residues. Deletions cut 0 bases from V and 9 bases from J, with 16 bases between. The variable domain in full, with the rest retrieved from reference TRBV5-6 and TRBJ2-1, is DAGVTQSPTHLIKTRGQQVTLRCSPKSGHDTVSWYQQALGQGPQFIFQYYEEEERQRGNFPDRFSGHQFPNYSSELNVNALLLGDSALYLCASSLDQGENVEQFFGPGTRLTVL.